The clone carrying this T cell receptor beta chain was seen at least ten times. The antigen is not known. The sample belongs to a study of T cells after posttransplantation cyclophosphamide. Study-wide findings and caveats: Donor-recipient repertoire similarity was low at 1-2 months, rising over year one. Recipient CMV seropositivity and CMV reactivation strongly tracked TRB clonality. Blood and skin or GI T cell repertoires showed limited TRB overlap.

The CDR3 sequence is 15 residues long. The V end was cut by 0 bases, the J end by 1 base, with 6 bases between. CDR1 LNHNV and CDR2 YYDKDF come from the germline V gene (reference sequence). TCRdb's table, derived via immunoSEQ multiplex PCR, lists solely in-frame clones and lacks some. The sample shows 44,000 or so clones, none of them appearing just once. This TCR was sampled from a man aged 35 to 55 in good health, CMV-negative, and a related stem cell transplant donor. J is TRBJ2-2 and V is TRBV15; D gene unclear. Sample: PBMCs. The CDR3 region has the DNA TGTGCCACCAGCAGAGATCCAGGGAACACCGGGGAGCTGTTTTTT. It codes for CATSRDPGNTGELFF. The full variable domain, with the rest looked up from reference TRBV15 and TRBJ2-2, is DAMVIQNPRYQVTQFGKPVTLSCSQTLNHNVMYWYQQKSSQAPKLLFHYYDKDFNNEADTPDNFQSRRPNTSFCFLDIRSPGLGDTAMYLCATSRDPGNTGELFFGEGSRLTVL.